This is a list of T cell receptor beta chains from one sample in a study of blood T cell repertoires in COVID-19. Some clones are missing from TCRdb's copy, which holds only in-frame ones; the method was immunoSEQ multiplex PCR. The sample records a few hundred thousand clones, roughly four fifths being singletons. Input material: peripheral blood. These receptors were taken from a woman aged 50 to 60 with acute or convalescent COVID-19. Each CDR3 is given with its conserved first and last residue. The D gene is left open where the match is weak. Part of the rows lack a size; the others show once, few, many or a class for expanded clones.

TRBV7-2	-	TRBJ1-3	-	CASSLVGGRGNTIYF	TGTGCCAGCAGCTTAGTCGGGGGTAGAGGAAACACCATATATTTT
TRBV3-1/TRBV3-2	-	TRBJ2-3	-	CASSQLVAPTDTQYF	TGTGCCAGCAGCCAATTGGTAGCCCCTACAGATACGCAGTATTTT
TRBV28	-	TRBJ1-2	TRBD1	CASSFADDRVYGYTF	TGTGCCAGCAGTTTCGCCGACGACAGGGTCTATGGCTACACCTTC
TRBV19	once	TRBJ2-5	TRBD1	CASRTGQETQYF	TGTGCCAGTCGGACAGGGCAAGAGACCCAGTACTTC
TRBV5-6	-	TRBJ2-5	-	CASSLRGSEETQYF	TGTGCCAGCAGCTTGAGGGGCTCCGAAGAGACCCAGTACTTC
TRBV30	-	TRBJ1-2	-	CACPLRRGYGYTF	TGTGCCTGCCCTCTAAGGAGGGGCTATGGCTACACCTTC
TRBV6-2/TRBV6-3	-	TRBJ1-2	-	CASSGRGAFGYTF	TGTGCCAGCAGTGGCCGCGGGGCTTTTGGCTACACCTTC
TRBV19	-	TRBJ1-6	-	CASSLDIGGRSPLHF	TGTGCCAGTAGCCTCGACATCGGGGGTCGTTCACCCCTCCACTTT
TRBV30	-	TRBJ2-7	TRBD1	CAWSGTGGLQQYF	TGTGCCTGGAGCGGGACAGGGGGATTGCAGCAGTACTTC
TRBV30	-	TRBJ2-7	-	CAWTKRGGGFYEQYF	TGTGCCTGGACTAAAAGGGGAGGGGGTTTCTACGAGCAGTACTTC
TRBV27	-	TRBJ2-7	-	CASSLGPTYEQYF	TGTGCCAGCAGTCTGGGCCCGACCTACGAGCAGTACTTC
TRBV7-2	-	TRBJ1-5	-	CASSFPGGNQPQHF	TGTGCCAGCAGCTTTCCGGGAGGGAATCAGCCCCAGCATTTT
TRBV6-5	-	TRBJ2-1	TRBD2	CASRSGGDYNEQFF	TGTGCCAGCAGAAGCGGGGGGGATTACAATGAGCAGTTCTTC
TRBV19	-	TRBJ1-1	-	CASSFGPTEAFF	TGTGCCAGTAGTTTTGGGCCCACTGAAGCTTTCTTT
TRBV11-2	-	TRBJ2-2	-	CASSLDRSASHTGELFF	TGTGCCAGCAGCTTAGATCGGTCCGCAAGTCACACCGGGGAGCTGTTTTTT
TRBV6-5	-	TRBJ2-7	-	CASSYSALHSYEQYF	TGTGCCAGCAGTTACTCGGCATTGCATTCCTACGAGCAGTACTTC
TRBV5-4	-	TRBJ1-6	-	CASSLDLSGSPLHF	TGTGCCAGCAGCTTAGATCTTAGTGGTTCACCCCTCCACTTT
TRBV5-5	-	TRBJ1-1	-	CASSLRGDRTEAFF	TGTGCCAGCAGCTTGAGAGGAGACCGCACTGAAGCTTTCTTT
TRBV4-3	-	TRBJ2-7	-	CASSPRGSSYEQYF	TGCGCCAGCAGCCCCCGCGGAAGCTCCTACGAGCAGTACTTC
TRBV3-1/TRBV3-2	-	TRBJ2-3	TRBD2	CASSLRLAGGQDTQYF	TGTGCCAGCAGCCTCCGACTAGCGGGGGGGCAAGATACGCAGTATTTT
TRBV7-3	-	TRBJ2-1	TRBD1	CASSPTGGNSYNEQFF	TGTGCCAGCAGCCCGACAGGGGGCAACTCCTACAATGAGCAGTTCTTC
TRBV7-2	few	TRBJ1-1	-	CASSLRLGEGTEAFF	TGTGCCAGCAGCTTACGGCTGGGAGAGGGCACTGAAGCTTTCTTT
TRBV27	-	TRBJ2-7	TRBD1	CASSLLGQGSYEQYF	TGTGCCAGCAGTTTATTGGGACAGGGCTCCTACGAGCAGTACTTC
TRBV19	-	TRBJ2-2	-	CASSRGTGELFF	TGTGCCAGCAGTCGGGGGACCGGGGAGCTGTTTTTT
TRBV7-9	-	TRBJ2-7	TRBD1	CASTGQGAMEQYF	TGTGCCAGTACAGGACAGGGGGCAATGGAGCAGTACTTC
TRBV15	-	TRBJ1-5	TRBD1	CATSRDRNQPQHF	TGTGCCACCAGCAGGGACAGGAATCAGCCCCAGCATTTT
TRBV28	-	TRBJ1-1	-	CASYTAMNTEAFF	TGTGCCAGTTACACAGCTATGAACACTGAAGCTTTCTTT
TRBV19	once	TRBJ2-5	TRBD1	CASSPGQGQETQYF	TGTGCCAGTAGTCCAGGACAGGGGCAAGAGACCCAGTACTTC
TRBV6-5	-	TRBJ2-3	TRBD2	CASSRTSGNTDTQYF	TGTGCCAGCAGCCGAACTAGCGGGAACACAGATACGCAGTATTTT
TRBV7-6	-	TRBJ2-7	-	CASSLERGVSEQYF	TGTGCCAGCAGCTTAGAAAGGGGCGTTAGCGAGCAGTACTTC
TRBV3-1/TRBV3-2	-	TRBJ2-7	-	CASSRDWQYEQYF	TGTGCCAGCAGTCGAGACTGGCAGTACGAGCAGTACTTC
TRBV2	once	TRBJ1-2	-	CASGLGGGKGYTF	TGTGCCAGCGGTTTGGGGGGAGGGAAGGGCTACACCTTC
TRBV19	-	TRBJ2-1	-	CASSRGTVSYNEQFF	TGTGCCAGTAGTCGCGGGACAGTCTCCTACAATGAGCAGTTCTTC
TRBV9	-	TRBJ2-2	TRBD2	CASSRGGPGELFF	TGTGCCAGCAGCCGGGGGGGCCCCGGGGAGCTGTTTTTT
TRBV6-5	-	TRBJ2-7	TRBD1	CASSPRQGPYEQYF	TGTGCCAGCAGTCCCCGACAGGGGCCCTACGAGCAGTACTTC
TRBV28	-	TRBJ2-2	-	CASSLGGSNTGELFF	TGTGCCAGCAGTTTAGGAGGATCGAACACCGGGGAGCTGTTTTTT
TRBV5-4	-	TRBJ2-1	TRBD2	CASSGTSGGPNEQFF	TGTGCCAGCAGCGGGACTAGCGGGGGGCCCAATGAGCAGTTCTTC
TRBV20-1	-	TRBJ1-6	-	CSASNYADNSPLHF	TGCAGTGCTAGTAACTATGCTGATAATTCACCCCTCCACTTT
TRBV12-5	few	TRBJ1-1	TRBD1	CASGSTGVQEAFF	TGTGCTAGTGGCTCCACAGGGGTTCAAGAAGCTTTCTTT
TRBV7-2	-	TRBJ1-3	-	CASTFSGGSGNTIYF	TGTGCCAGCACTTTTTCTGGGGGGTCTGGAAACACCATATATTTT
TRBV5-1	-	TRBJ2-2	-	CASSLALGLQRAGELFF	TGCGCCAGCAGCTTAGCCTTGGGACTCCAGCGAGCCGGGGAGCTGTTTTTT
TRBV27	-	TRBJ1-3	-	CASSLSGGPGNTIYF	TGTGCCAGCAGTTTATCGGGGGGGCCCGGAAACACCATATATTTT
TRBV7-2	once	TRBJ2-3	TRBD2	CASSRGTSGWGTDTQYF	TGTGCCAGCAGCCGCGGGACTAGCGGGTGGGGGACAGATACGCAGTATTTT
TRBV7-2	-	TRBJ2-7	TRBD1	CASNLKGQGAYEQYF	TGTGCCAGCAATCTGAAAGGACAGGGGGCCTACGAGCAGTACTTC
TRBV9	-	TRBJ2-3	TRBD1	CASSRGAGGTDTQYF	TGTGCCAGCAGCCGAGGGGCAGGGGGAACAGATACGCAGTATTTT
TRBV5-1	-	TRBJ1-1	TRBD1	CASSQDRDTEAFF	TGCGCCAGCAGCCAGGACAGGGACACTGAAGCTTTCTTT
TRBV28	-	TRBJ2-1	TRBD2	CASSTPQLLAGNEQFF	TGTGCCAGCAGCACCCCTCAGCTCCTAGCGGGAAATGAGCAGTTCTTC
TRBV6-2/TRBV6-3	-	TRBJ1-2	-	CASSDTGDDYGYTF	TGTGCCAGCAGCGACACAGGTGACGACTATGGCTACACCTTC
TRBV2	once	TRBJ1-2	-	CASSGLVGGGGYTF	TGTGCCAGCAGTGGACTTGTTGGCGGGGGCGGCTACACCTTC
TRBV7-9	-	TRBJ2-2	-	CASSWVGANTGELFF	TGTGCCAGCAGCTGGGTAGGGGCGAACACCGGGGAGCTGTTTTTT
TRBV15	once	TRBJ2-1	TRBD1	CATDGTGGYNEQFF	TGTGCCACCGACGGGACAGGGGGATACAATGAGCAGTTCTTC
TRBV28	-	TRBJ2-3	TRBD1	CASRAQGAGTDTQYF	TGTGCCAGCAGGGCTCAGGGGGCGGGAACAGATACGCAGTATTTT
TRBV5-6	few	TRBJ1-1	TRBD1	CASSGGTGMTEAFF	TGTGCCAGCAGCGGAGGGACAGGGATGACTGAAGCTTTCTTT
TRBV12-3/TRBV12-4	-	TRBJ2-7	-	CASSETVEQYF	TGTGCCAGCAGCGAGACAGTCGAGCAGTACTTC
TRBV19	-	TRBJ1-1	-	CASSTYMNTEAFF	TGTGCCAGTAGTACTTACATGAACACTGAAGCTTTCTTT